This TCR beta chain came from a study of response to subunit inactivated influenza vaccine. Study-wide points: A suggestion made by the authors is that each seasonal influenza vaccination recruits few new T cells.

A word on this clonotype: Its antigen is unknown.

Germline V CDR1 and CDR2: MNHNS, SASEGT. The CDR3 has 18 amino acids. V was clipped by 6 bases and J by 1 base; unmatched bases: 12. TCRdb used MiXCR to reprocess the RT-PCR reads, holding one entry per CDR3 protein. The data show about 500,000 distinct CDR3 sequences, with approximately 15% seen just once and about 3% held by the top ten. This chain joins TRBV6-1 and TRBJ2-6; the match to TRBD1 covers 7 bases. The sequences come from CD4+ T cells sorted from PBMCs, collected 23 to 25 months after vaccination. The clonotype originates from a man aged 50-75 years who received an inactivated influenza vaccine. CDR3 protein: CASRPRRDSMSGANVLTF. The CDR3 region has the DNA TGTGCCAGCAGGCCACGCCGGGACAGCATGTCTGGGGCCAACGTCCTGACTTTC.